The 27 T cell receptor beta chains in this list originate from one sample, sequenced in a study of T cells in Graves' hyperthyroidism and ophthalmopathy. TCR beta CDR3 region amplification was performed from RNA transcripts. Carried out on the TCR CDR3, a first-round RT-PCR used the HTBI primer set. TCRdb ran MiXCR on the multiplex PCR reads and lists one entry per CDR3 protein. The repertoire has 800,000 or so distinct CDR3 sequences, approximately 40% of them found once; the top ten carry approximately 8.7%. The sample taken for sequencing was blood. The receptors here all came from a man aged 18-30 years with Graves' hyperthyroidism.

This clonotype turned up a few times. An end of the junction does not agree with germline; a read error may underlie this. The CDR3 loop is CASSLATSDEQYF. The CDR3 DNA sequence: TGCGCCAGCAGCTTGGCTACTAGCGACGAGCAGTACTTC. V is TRBV7-9 and J is TRBJ2-7; 7 nucleotides line up with TRBD2. Germline V lookup: CDR1 SEHNR, CDR2 FQNEAQ (reference sequence). There are 13 residues in the CDR3.

This clonotype was observed a few times. V usage is TRBV6-1 and J usage is TRBJ2-7; D possibly matches TRBD1 or TRBD2 (5 bases each). The CDR3 has 14 residues. V was pared by 2 bases and J by 2 bases, with 10 bases between. Germline CDR1 and CDR2: MNHNS and SASEGT. This chain's CDR3 is CASSERDGTYEQYF. The CDR3 nucleotides read TGTGCCAGCAGTGAAAGGGACGGGACCTACGAGCAGTACTTC.

This clonotype came up many times. The rearrangement links TRBV20-1 to TRBJ2-7; D perhaps matches TRBD1 (5 bases). The CDR3 runs to 12 residues. V lost 4 bases to trimming and J lost 3 bases, with 10 bases between them. Per the germline V gene, CDR1 is DFQATT and CDR2 is SNEGSKA (reference sequence). For the CDR3, the DNA is TGCAGTGCTAAGAGACAGAGCTACGAGCAGTACTTC. Translation: CSAKRQSYEQYF.

This clonotype was picked up many times. The chain is built from TRBV10-3 and TRBJ2-7, with 8 positions matching TRBD1. CDR3 length equals 13 residues. Germline CDR1 ENHRY, CDR2 SYGVKD. V shed 4 bases, J shed 4 bases, and the junction held 3 bases outside the gene matches. CDR3 nucleotides: TGTGCCATCAGTGGTCAGGGGGCATACGAGCAGTACTTC. This translates into CAISGQGAYEQYF.

In its sample, this clonotype was seen a few times. This likely comes from a read error, as the CDR3 has no conserved phenylalanine or tryptophan at its end. The DNA is omitted, as the CDR3 cannot be located on it reliably, and the CDR3 follows TCRdb's listing. The gene calls are TRBV20-1 and TRBJ1-2. CDR1 is DFQATT, CDR2 SNEGSKA, per germline (reference sequence). The CDR3 contains 8 residues when both ends are counted. The CDR3 region is CSASQTAV.

In the case of this clonotype: This may come from a read error, since a much larger clone is one base off. DNA for the CDR3: TGCAGCGTTGAATCAGGGGCCGAGGGGCAGCCCCAGCATTTT. It specifies CSVESGAEGQPQHF. The chain is built from TRBV29-1 and TRBJ1-5; a possible D gene is TRBD1 (6 bases). CDR3 length equals 14 residues. Trimming took off 2 bases at V and 7 bases at J, with 15 bases between the two ends. Germline lookup yields CDR1 SQVTM and CDR2 ANQGSEA.

This clonotype was found a few times. The V and J genes are TRBV12-3 or TRBV12-4 and TRBJ1-2, with TRBD1 matching over 8 bases. This CDR3 is 15 amino acids long. The ends lost 6 bases at V and 6 bases at J; junction bases unmatched: 12. The CDR3 is CASRPSAQGANGYTF. The CDR3 bases are TGTGCCAGCAGACCTTCGGCGCAGGGGGCGAATGGCTACACCTTC.

Comment on this clonotype: A read error may be the cause here, since a much bigger clone is one base away. This rearrangement joins TRBV19 to TRBJ1-4; D is unclear. The CDR3 runs 13 residues. The germline V gene encodes CDR1 LNHDA and CDR2 SQIVND (reference sequence). Trimming left V 6 bases short and J 10 bases short, with 15 bases between. CDR3 sequence: CASRRGGPVKLFF. The CDR3 nucleotides read TGTGCCAGTAGACGAGGAGGGCCTGTAAAACTGTTTTTT. The full variable domain, with the rest looked up from reference TRBV19 and TRBJ1-4, is DGGITQSPKYLFRKEGQNVTLSCEQNLNHDAMYWYRQDPGQGLRLIYYSQIVNDFQKGDIAEGYSVSREKKESFPLTVTSAQKNPTAFYLCASRRGGPVKLFFGSGTQLSVL.

This clonotype was counted at least ten times. The chain employs TRBV7-9 and TRBJ2-7, with D perhaps matching TRBD2 (7 bases). CDR1 and CDR2 from the germline V gene are SEHNR and FQNEAQ (reference sequence). The ends were cut back, 7 bases at V and 2 bases at J, with 12 bases in the middle. The CDR3 has 13 amino acids. The CDR3 here is CASTKGGTYEQYF. Here the CDR3 DNA reads TGTGCCAGCACGAAGGGGGGGACCTACGAGCAGTACTTC.

About this clonotype: A much larger clone lies a single base off, so this may be a read error. V and J are TRBV29-1 and TRBJ2-7; D is perhaps TRBD2 (6 bases). V was clipped by 8 bases and J by 2 bases, with 10 bases between them. Germline CDR1 reads SQVTM; CDR2 reads ANQGSEA. The CDR3 covers 11 residues. This chain's CDR3 is CSIRGTYEQYF. CDR3 DNA: TGCAGCATACGGGGGACCTACGAGCAGTACTTC.

This chain connects TRBV12-3 or TRBV12-4 to TRBJ1-2, with a weak D call TRBD1 (6 bases). This CDR3 is built from 14 residues. V was clipped by 1 base and J by 3 bases, with 9 bases between them. CDR3 in amino acids: CASSLGGLDYGYTF. CDR3 in DNA: TGTGCCAGCAGTTTAGGGGGGCTGGACTATGGCTACACCTTC.

This clonotype was counted ten times or more. This chain uses TRBV29-1 with TRBJ1-2; D call uncertain. Per germline, CDR1 SQVTM and CDR2 ANQGSEA. Trimming shortened V by 3 bases and J by 5 bases, and 10 bases separated the two germline ends. This CDR3 contains 12 residues. In DNA, the CDR3 is TGCAGCGTTGACTCAGTTTTTTATGGCTACACCTTC. Encoded protein: CSVDSVFYGYTF.

This clonotype was observed a few times. Sequence at one end of the junction differs from germline and may be a read error. The chain employs TRBV10-3 and TRBJ1-5, with TRBD1 as a possible D gene (6 bases). CDR3 size: 15 residues. CDR1 is ENHRY, CDR2 SYGVKD, per germline. The CDR3 sequence is CASSETYRDWQPQHF. The CDR3 DNA reads as TGTGCCAGCAGTGAGACCTACAGGGACTGGCAGCCCCAGCATTTT.

The genes are TRBV7-6 and TRBJ2-7; TRBD2 matches at 8 bases. CDR1 and CDR2 from the germline V gene are SGHVS and FNYEAQ. The CDR3 is 14 residues long. With 5 bases clipped from V and 2 bases from J, the junction kept 5 bases outside the gene matches. The CDR3 loop is CASSPTSAPYEQYF. The CDR3 DNA reads TGTGCCAGCAGCCCGACTAGCGCTCCCTACGAGCAGTACTTC. The full variable domain, with the rest looked up from reference TRBV7-6 and TRBJ2-7, is GAGVSQSPRYKVTKRGQDVALRCDPISGHVSLYWYRQALGQGPEFLTYFNYEAQQDKSGLPNDRFSAERPEGSISTLTIQRTEQRDSAMYRCASSPTSAPYEQYFGPGTRLTVT.

V gene TRBV28 combines with J gene TRBJ2-5, with unresolved D. The CDR3 totals 13 residues. Trimming removed 6 bases from V and 1 base from J, with 9 bases in between. The V gene's germline CDR1 is MDHEN and CDR2 SYDVKM. CDR3 sequence: CASRHSSQETQYF. The CDR3, as DNA: TGTGCCAGCAGGCACTCGTCCCAAGAGACCCAGTACTTC.

V usage is TRBV25-1 and J usage is TRBJ2-7, with 7 bases fitting TRBD1. The germline gives CDR1 MGHDK, CDR2 SYGVNS. Trimming at V came to 6 bases and at J to 7 bases, leaving 15 bases not matched to a gene. This CDR3 is 15 amino acids long. This CDR3 is CASSQEGAPEREQYF. CDR3 DNA sequence: TGTGCCAGCAGCCAAGAGGGGGCTCCGGAGAGGGAGCAGTACTTC.

This clonotype came up many times. This clone may be a read error of a much larger clone one base away. The chain is built from TRBV6-6 and TRBJ1-1, with D perhaps matching TRBD1 (5 bases). The germline gives CDR1 MNHNY, CDR2 SVGAGI (reference sequence). This CDR3 has 13 residues. V lost 5 bases and J 4 bases, leaving 11 bases between the germline ends. CDR3 sequence reads: CASSGRVGTEAFF. The CDR3 coding sequence is TGTGCCAGCAGTGGCAGGGTGGGCACTGAAGCTTTCTTT.

V usage is TRBV5-6 and J usage is TRBJ1-5; D gene ambiguous. CDR3 size: 14 residues. The germline V gene has CDR1 SGHDT and CDR2 YYEEEE. V gave up 2 bases and J gave up 3 bases, with 9 bases separating them. DNA for the CDR3: TGTGCCAGCAGCTTAGGGCTAGACAATCAGCCCCAGCATTTT. It translates to CASSLGLDNQPQHF. Combining the CDR3 with reference TRBV5-6 and TRBJ1-5 gives the whole variable domain DAGVTQSPTHLIKTRGQQVTLRCSPKSGHDTVSWYQQALGQGPQFIFQYYEEEERQRGNFPDRFSGHQFPNYSSELNVNALLLGDSALYLCASSLGLDNQPQHFGDGTRLSIL.

There are many counts of this clonotype. The CDR3 loop reads CSVAIGPGGTGELFF. The CDR3 nucleotides read TGCAGCGTTGCCATAGGTCCGGGTGGGACCGGGGAGCTGTTTTTT. V and J are TRBV29-1 and TRBJ2-2; D gene ambiguous. The CDR3 sequence is 15 residues long. CDR1 and CDR2 from the germline V gene are SQVTM and ANQGSEA. Trimming shortened V by 4 bases and J by 5 bases, and 17 bases separated the two germline ends.

This clonotype was recorded many times. J is TRBJ1-2 and V is TRBV15; 10 nucleotides match TRBD1. Germline lookup yields CDR1 LNHNV and CDR2 YYDKDF (reference sequence). V shed 5 bases, J shed 8 bases, and the junction held 2 bases outside the gene matches. This CDR3 has 12 amino acids. In nucleotides, the CDR3 is TGTGCCACCAGCGGACAGGGGGTCGGCTACACCTTC. This translates into CATSGQGVGYTF.

The rearrangement joins TRBV2 to TRBJ2-2, with D uncertain. The length of the CDR3 is 17 residues. V was shortened by 6 bases and J by 1 base, with 18 bases between the two germline ends. Germline V CDR1 and CDR2: SNHLY, FYNNEI. The chain's CDR3 is CASSQHLLRLNTGELFF. The DNA for the CDR3 is TGTGCCAGCAGCCAACACCTTTTGCGGTTGAACACCGGGGAGCTGTTTTTT.

The sample holds a few counts of this clonotype. The CDR3 coding sequence is TGTGCCAGCAGCCGTCGCCGACAGGAGAACACTGAAGCTTTCTTT. Protein sequence: CASSRRRQENTEAFF. The chain joins TRBV7-9 to TRBJ1-1; D may be TRBD1 (6 bases). CDR3 length: 15 amino acids. Germline V gene data show CDR1 as SEHNR and CDR2 as FQNEAQ (reference sequence). V was cut by 5 bases and J by 1 base, with 14 bases left in between.

CDR3 region: CASRTSGIYEQYF. CDR3 DNA sequence: TGTGCCAGTCGGACTAGCGGGATCTACGAGCAGTACTTC. This chain links TRBV2 with TRBJ2-7; 12 bases line up with TRBD2. Germline CDR1 SNHLY, CDR2 FYNNEI. The CDR3 has 13 residues. The V segment lost 9 bases and the J segment 3 bases; nucleotides outside the gene matches: 3.

This clonotype was seen more than once but under ten times. The gene calls are TRBV7-3 and TRBJ2-7; perhaps TRBD1 as D (5 bases). From germline, CDR1 is SGHTA and CDR2 FQGTGA. The CDR3 runs 12 residues. Trimming took off 5 bases at V and 6 bases at J, with 11 bases between the two ends. In nucleotides, the CDR3 is TGTGCCAGCAGCGGGGCTAATTCCGAGCAGTACTTC. Translated, it gives CASSGANSEQYF.

The DNA of the CDR3 is TGTGCCAGCAGCCAATCCTGGGCCGGAACCTACGAGCAGTACTTC. This translates into CASSQSWAGTYEQYF. The chain links TRBV12-3 or TRBV12-4 to TRBJ2-7; D remains ambiguous. The V end was cut by 6 bases, the J end by 2 bases, with 17 bases between. The CDR3 has 15 residues.

J is TRBJ2-7 and V is TRBV19, with 7 bases matching TRBD1. The V gene's germline CDR1 is LNHDA and CDR2 SQIVND (reference sequence). Unmatched junction bases numbered 12, after V lost 3 bases and J lost 4 bases. The CDR3 runs 16 residues. CDR3 sequence reads: CASSMVWGQTLYEQYF. The CDR3 DNA follows: TGTGCCAGTAGTATGGTATGGGGACAGACACTTTACGAGCAGTACTTC.

This clonotype turned up a few times. The chain is built from TRBV7-9 and TRBJ2-2; D is unresolved. V lost 5 bases and J 1 base, leaving 14 bases between the germline ends. This CDR3 comprises 16 residues. Germline V gives CDR1 SEHNR, CDR2 FQNEAQ (reference sequence). This CDR3 reads CASSPTVQRNTGELFF. DNA for the CDR3: TGTGCCAGCAGCCCTACTGTCCAGCGGAACACCGGGGAGCTGTTTTTT.